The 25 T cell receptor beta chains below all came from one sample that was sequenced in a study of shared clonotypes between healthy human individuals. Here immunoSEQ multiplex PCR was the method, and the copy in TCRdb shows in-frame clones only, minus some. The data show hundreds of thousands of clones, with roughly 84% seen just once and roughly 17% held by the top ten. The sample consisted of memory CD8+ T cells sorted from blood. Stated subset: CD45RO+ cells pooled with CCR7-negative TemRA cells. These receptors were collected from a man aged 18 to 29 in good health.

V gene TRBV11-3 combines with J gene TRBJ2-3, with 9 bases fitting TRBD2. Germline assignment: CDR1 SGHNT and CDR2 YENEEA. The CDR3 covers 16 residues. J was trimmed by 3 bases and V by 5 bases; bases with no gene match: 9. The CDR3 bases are TGTGCCAGCAGCCCTGATCCTAGCGGGAAAACAGATACGCAGTATTTT. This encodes CASSPDPSGKTDTQYF.

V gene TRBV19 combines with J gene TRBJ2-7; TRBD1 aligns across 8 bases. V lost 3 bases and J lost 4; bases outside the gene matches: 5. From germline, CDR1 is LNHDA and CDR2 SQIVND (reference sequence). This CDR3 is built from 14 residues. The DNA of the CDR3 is TGTGCCAGTAGTATCTACACAGGGGGATACGAGCAGTACTTC. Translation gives CASSIYTGGYEQYF.

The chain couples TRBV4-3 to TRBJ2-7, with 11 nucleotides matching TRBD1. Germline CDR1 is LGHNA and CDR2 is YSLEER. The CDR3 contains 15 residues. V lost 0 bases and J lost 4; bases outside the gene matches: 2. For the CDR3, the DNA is TGCGCCAGCAGCCAAGACGGGACAGGGGGTTACGAGCAGTACTTC. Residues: CASSQDGTGGYEQYF.

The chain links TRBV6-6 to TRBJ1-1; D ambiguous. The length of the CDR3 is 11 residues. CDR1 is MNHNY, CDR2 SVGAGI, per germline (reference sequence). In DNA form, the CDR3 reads TGTGGGACGGAGGAGTACACTGAAGCTTTCTTT. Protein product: CGTEEYTEAFF.

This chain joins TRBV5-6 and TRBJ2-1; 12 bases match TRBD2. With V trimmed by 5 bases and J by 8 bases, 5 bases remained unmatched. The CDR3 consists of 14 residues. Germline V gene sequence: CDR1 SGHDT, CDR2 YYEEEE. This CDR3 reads CASRTSGRIHEQFF. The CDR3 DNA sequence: TGTGCCAGCAGAACTAGCGGGAGGATCCATGAGCAGTTCTTC.

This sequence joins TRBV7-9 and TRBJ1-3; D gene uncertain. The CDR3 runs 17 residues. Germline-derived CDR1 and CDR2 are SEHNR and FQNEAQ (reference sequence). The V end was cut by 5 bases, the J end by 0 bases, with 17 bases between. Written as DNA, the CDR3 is TGTGCCAGCAGCGAGACCCCTTCTGGGAGCTCTGGAAACACCATATATTTT. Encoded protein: CASSETPSGSSGNTIYF.

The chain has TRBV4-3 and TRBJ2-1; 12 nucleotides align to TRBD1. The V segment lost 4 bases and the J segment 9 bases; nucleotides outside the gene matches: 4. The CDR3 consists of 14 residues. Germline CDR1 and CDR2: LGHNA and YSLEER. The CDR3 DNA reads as TGCGCCAGCAGCCCCGGGACAGGGGGCTTTGAGCAGTTCTTC. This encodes CASSPGTGGFEQFF.

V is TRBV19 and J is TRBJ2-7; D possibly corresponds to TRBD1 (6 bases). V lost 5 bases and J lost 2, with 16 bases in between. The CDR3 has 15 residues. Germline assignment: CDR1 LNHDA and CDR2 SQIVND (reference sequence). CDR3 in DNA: TGTGCCAGTAGTTATATACTCAGGGGACCCTACGAGCAGTACTTC. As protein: CASSYILRGPYEQYF. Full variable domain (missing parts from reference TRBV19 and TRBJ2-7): DGGITQSPKYLFRKEGQNVTLSCEQNLNHDAMYWYRQDPGQGLRLIYYSQIVNDFQKGDIAEGYSVSREKKESFPLTVTSAQKNPTAFYLCASSYILRGPYEQYFGPGTRLTVT.

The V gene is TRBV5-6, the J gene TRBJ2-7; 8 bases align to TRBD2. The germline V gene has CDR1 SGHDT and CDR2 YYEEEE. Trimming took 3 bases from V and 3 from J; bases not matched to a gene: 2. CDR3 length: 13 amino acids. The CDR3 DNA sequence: TGTGCCAGCAGCTCGGGGGGGAGCTACGAGCAGTACTTC. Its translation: CASSSGGSYEQYF.

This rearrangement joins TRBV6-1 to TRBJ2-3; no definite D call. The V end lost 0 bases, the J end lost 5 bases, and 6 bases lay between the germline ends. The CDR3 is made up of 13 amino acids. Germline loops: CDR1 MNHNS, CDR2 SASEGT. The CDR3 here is CASSEAAGDTQYF. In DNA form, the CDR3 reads TGTGCCAGCAGTGAAGCTGCCGGAGATACGCAGTATTTT.

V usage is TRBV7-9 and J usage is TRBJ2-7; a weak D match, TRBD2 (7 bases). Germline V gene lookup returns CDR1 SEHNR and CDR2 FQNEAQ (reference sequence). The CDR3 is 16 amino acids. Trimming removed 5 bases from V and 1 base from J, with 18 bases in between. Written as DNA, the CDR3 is TGTGCCAGCAGCCCCAATGGGGGGGCCGCTTCCTACGAGCAGTACTTC. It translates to CASSPNGGAASYEQYF.

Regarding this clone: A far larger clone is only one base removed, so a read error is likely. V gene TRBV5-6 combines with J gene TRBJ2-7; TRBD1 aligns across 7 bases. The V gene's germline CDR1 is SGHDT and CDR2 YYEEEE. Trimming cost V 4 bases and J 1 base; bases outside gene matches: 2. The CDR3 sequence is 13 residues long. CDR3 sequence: CASSVGQSYEQYF. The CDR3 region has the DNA TGTGCCAGCAGCGTGGGACAGTCCTACGAGCAGTACTTC.

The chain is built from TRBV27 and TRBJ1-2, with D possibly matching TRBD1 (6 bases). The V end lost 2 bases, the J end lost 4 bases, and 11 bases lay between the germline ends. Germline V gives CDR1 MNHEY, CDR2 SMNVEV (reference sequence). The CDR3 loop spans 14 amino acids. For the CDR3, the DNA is TGTGCCAGCAGTTTAAGGGGGACGATCTATGGCTACACCTTC. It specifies CASSLRGTIYGYTF.

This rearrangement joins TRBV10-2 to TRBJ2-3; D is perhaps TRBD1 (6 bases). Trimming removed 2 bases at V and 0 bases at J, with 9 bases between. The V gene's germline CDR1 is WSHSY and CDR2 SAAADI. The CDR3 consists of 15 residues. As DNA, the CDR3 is TGCGCCAGCAGTGAGCTGGACAGAAGCACAGATACGCAGTATTTT. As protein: CASSELDRSTDTQYF.

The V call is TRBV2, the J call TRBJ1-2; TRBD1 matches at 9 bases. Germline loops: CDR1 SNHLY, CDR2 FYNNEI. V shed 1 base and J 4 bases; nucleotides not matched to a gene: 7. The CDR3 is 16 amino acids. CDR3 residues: CASSEGEGQGSYGYTF. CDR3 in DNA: TGTGCCAGCAGTGAAGGTGAAGGACAGGGGTCCTATGGCTACACCTTC.

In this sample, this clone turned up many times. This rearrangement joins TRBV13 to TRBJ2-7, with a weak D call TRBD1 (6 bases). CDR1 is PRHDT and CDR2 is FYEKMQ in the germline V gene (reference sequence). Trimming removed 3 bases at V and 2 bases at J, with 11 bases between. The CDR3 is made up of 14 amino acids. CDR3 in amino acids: CASSFEGVTYEQYF. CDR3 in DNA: TGTGCCAGCAGCTTCGAGGGGGTAACCTACGAGCAGTACTTC.

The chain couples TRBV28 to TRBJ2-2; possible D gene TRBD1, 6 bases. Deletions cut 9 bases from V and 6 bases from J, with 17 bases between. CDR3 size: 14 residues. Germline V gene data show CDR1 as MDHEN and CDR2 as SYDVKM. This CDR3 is CASFRTGLPGELFF. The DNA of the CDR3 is TGTGCCAGTTTCCGCACAGGGCTCCCCGGGGAGCTGTTTTTT.

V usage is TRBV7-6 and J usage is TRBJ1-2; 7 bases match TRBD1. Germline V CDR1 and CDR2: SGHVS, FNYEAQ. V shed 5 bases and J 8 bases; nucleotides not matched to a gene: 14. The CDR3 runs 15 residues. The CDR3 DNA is TGTGCCAGCAGCCCTCGACAGGGTTCTTGGTACGGCTACACCTTC. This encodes CASSPRQGSWYGYTF.

CDR3: CASSYRDETQYF. DNA for the CDR3: TGTGCCAGCAGTTACCGGGACGAGACCCAGTACTTC. The rearrangement joins TRBV6-8 to TRBJ2-5, with D possibly called TRBD1 or TRBD2 (5 bases each). This CDR3 contains 12 residues. Trimming removed 2 bases at V and 5 bases at J, with 6 bases between. Germline loops: CDR1 MNHGY, CDR2 SAAAGT.

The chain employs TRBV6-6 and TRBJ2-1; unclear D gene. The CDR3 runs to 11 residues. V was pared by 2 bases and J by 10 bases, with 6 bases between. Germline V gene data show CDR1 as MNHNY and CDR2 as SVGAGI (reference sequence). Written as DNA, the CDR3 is TGTGCCAGCAGTTACGGCAGGGAGCAGTTCTTC. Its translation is CASSYGREQFF.

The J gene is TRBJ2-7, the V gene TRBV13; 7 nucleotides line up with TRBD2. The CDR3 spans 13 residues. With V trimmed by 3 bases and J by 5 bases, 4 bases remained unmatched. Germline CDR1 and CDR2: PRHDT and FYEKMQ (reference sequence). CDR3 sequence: CASSFGLVDEQYF. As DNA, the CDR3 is TGTGCCAGCAGCTTCGGACTAGTGGACGAGCAGTACTTC.

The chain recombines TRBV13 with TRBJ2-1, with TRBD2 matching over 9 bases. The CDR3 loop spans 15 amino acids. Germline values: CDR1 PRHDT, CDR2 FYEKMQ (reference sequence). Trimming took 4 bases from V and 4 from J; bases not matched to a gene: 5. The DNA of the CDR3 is TGTGCCAGCAGCTACAGACTAGCGGCTTACAATGAGCAGTTCTTC. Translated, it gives CASSYRLAAYNEQFF.

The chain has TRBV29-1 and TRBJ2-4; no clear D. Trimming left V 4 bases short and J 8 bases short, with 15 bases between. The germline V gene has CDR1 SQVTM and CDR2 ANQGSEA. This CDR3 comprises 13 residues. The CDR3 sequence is CSVVAAPSDIQYF. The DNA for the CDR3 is TGCAGCGTTGTGGCTGCCCCGTCTGACATTCAGTACTTC.

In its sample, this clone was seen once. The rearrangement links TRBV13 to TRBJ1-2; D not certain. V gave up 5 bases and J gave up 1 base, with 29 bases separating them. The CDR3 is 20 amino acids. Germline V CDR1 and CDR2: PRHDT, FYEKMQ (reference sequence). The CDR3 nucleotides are TGTGCCAGCAGCCGTTTGGATCGGCGTCTGGAGACAACCCTTAACTATGGCTACACCTTC. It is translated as CASSRLDRRLETTLNYGYTF.

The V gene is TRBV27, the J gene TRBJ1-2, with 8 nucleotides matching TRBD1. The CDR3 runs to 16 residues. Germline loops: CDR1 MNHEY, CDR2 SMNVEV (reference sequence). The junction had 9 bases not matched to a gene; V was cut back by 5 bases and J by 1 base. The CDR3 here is CASSPHWTGFNYGYTF. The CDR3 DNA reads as TGTGCCAGCAGTCCTCATTGGACAGGGTTTAACTATGGCTACACCTTC.